This TCR beta chain was sequenced during a study of molecular identifiers for immune sequencing clone quantification. Study as a whole: Naive CD8 RNA (around 20,000 or 100,000 cells) was divided into five aliquots, with four sequenced.

The V gene's germline CDR1 is SEHNR and CDR2 FQNEAQ (reference sequence). The CDR3 spans 14 residues. V lost 5 bases, J lost 4 bases, and 7 bases stayed unmatched. Sorted naive CD8 T cells, roughly 19,000 to 1,000,000, were sequenced from 10%, 30% or 50% RNA. Previously published methods and listed TCR primers were used for the bulk TCR libraries. TCRdb ran MiXCR on the PCR reads and lists one entry per CDR3 protein. This repertoire shows about 510,000 distinct CDR3 sequences, over 20% found once; its top ten account for more than 0.8%. The V gene is TRBV7-9, the J gene TRBJ2-5, with TRBD2 matching 7 bases. The TCR sequence derives from a human donor in good health. Some libraries in this study had Jurkat cell RNA spiked in. Input material: naive CD8+ T cells from blood, with Jurkat cell RNA spiked in. This sample's subset: FACS-sorted CD8+CD4-CCR7+CD45RA+ naive T cells. This chain's CDR3 is CASSRSSGGETQYF. CDR3 in DNA: TGTGCCAGCAGCCGGAGCTCGGGGGGAGAGACCCAGTACTTC.